These 25 T cell receptor beta chains originate from one sample sequenced in a study of CXCR3-negative and CXCR3-positive naive CD8 T cells. The libraries of TRB cDNA were prepared using 5' RACE with UMI labels. TCRdb re-called the 5' RACE reads; one entry per CDR3 protein, DNA not given. In all, the sample yields 6,000 to 8,000 distinct CDR3 sequences. Sequenced sample: naive CXCR3- CD8+ T cells from blood. The subset: CD45RO-CCR7+CD27+CD95- naive CD8+ T cells lacking CXCR3 (TNR3-). These receptors all stem from a human donor in good health. Some clones in this sample may be carry-over from other donors' samples.

This clonotype registers medium-sized by frequency. The chain employs TRBV12-3 or TRBV12-4 and TRBJ2-3; TCRdb's assignment of TRBD1 cannot be checked, as there is no DNA. This CDR3 region has 14 residues. CDR3 amino acids: CASRRDGTTDTQYF.

This clonotype shows up as medium-sized by frequency. Here the CDR3 reads CSARDQLTESSGSLETQYF. The rearrangement uses TRBV20-1 and TRBJ2-5; the TCRdb D gene call, TRBD2, has no DNA to confirm it. Germline lookup yields CDR1 DFQATT and CDR2 SNEGSKA (reference sequence). This CDR3 is 19 amino acids long.

Measured by frequency, this clonotype is medium-sized. The chain carries TRBV20-1 and TRBJ2-5; checking the TCRdb D call of TRBD1 is not possible without DNA. Germline lookup yields CDR1 DFQATT and CDR2 SNEGSKA (reference sequence). The CDR3 spans 13 residues. CDR3 sequence reads: CSASGPQGETQYF.

Judged by frequency, this clonotype is medium-sized. The CDR3 sequence: CSAVKRGLAGSRGNEQFF. The chain couples TRBV20-1 to TRBJ2-1; the TCRdb D gene call, TRBD2, has no DNA to confirm it. Per germline, CDR1 DFQATT and CDR2 SNEGSKA (reference sequence). CDR3 length: 18 amino acids.

The chain couples TRBV5-6 to TRBJ1-5; the D gene TCRdb calls, TRBD1, cannot be checked with no DNA. The CDR3 is 15 amino acids. Per the germline V gene, CDR1 is SGHDT and CDR2 is YYEEEE. Here the CDR3 reads CASSLKGPSNQPQHF.

This chain links TRBV2 with TRBJ2-3; there is no DNA to check the TCRdb D call of TRBD1. The length of the CDR3 is 16 residues. Germline CDR1 SNHLY, CDR2 FYNNEI. CDR3 sequence: CASKGQDVNVADTQYF.

By frequency, this clonotype registers medium-sized (0.01 to 0.1%). The chain is built from TRBV29-1 and TRBJ2-2; checking the TCRdb D call of TRBD1 is not possible without DNA. From germline, CDR1 is SQVTM and CDR2 ANQGSEA. The CDR3 is made up of 12 amino acids. CDR3 loop: CSVIRGTGELFF.

V usage is TRBV29-1 and J usage is TRBJ2-3; TCRdb names TRBD1, which stays unverified in the absence of DNA. This CDR3 is 13 amino acids long. The V gene's germline CDR1 is SQVTM and CDR2 ANQGSEA. CDR3 sequence: CPPNGISTDTQYF.

This chain joins TRBV23-1 and TRBJ2-1; TCRdb picks TRBD1, but there is no DNA to check that call. TRBV23-1 is filed as an ORF, its function uncertain. This CDR3 has 16 amino acids. The CDR3 is CASSSTGVSTYNEQFF.

The genes are TRBV6-2 or TRBV6-3 and TRBJ2-2. Germline assignment: CDR1 MNHEY and CDR2 SVGEGT. The CDR3 length is 14 residues. The chain's CDR3 is CHSSKSDYTGELFF.

This clonotype is called medium-sized (0.01 to 0.1%) based on its frequency. The V gene is TRBV14, the J gene TRBJ2-1; there is no DNA to check the TCRdb D call of TRBD1. Germline V gene sequence: CDR1 SGHDN, CDR2 FVKESK. The CDR3 is 17 amino acids. This chain's CDR3 is CASSQDLGVRTYNEQFF.

In terms of frequency, this clonotype is medium-sized. This chain connects TRBV2 to TRBJ2-7; TCRdb's D gene call, TRBD1, goes unchecked for lack of DNA. Germline V CDR1 and CDR2: SNHLY, FYNNEI. The CDR3 runs to 17 residues. CDR3: CASSESRDRDRPYEQYF.

The chain couples TRBV28 to TRBJ1-5; lacking DNA, the TRBD1 call made by TCRdb goes unchecked. The CDR3 covers 14 residues. From germline, CDR1 is MDHEN and CDR2 SYDVKM. The CDR3 sequence: CASSLDSSNQPQHF.

The V call is TRBV3-1, the J call TRBJ1-1. CDR1 is LGHDT and CDR2 is YNNKEL in the germline V gene (reference sequence). CDR3 size: 11 residues. Here the CDR3 reads CASSDGMDAFF.

This clonotype registers medium-sized by frequency. The chain employs TRBV7-9 and TRBJ1-6; TCRdb's D gene call, TRBD1, goes unchecked for lack of DNA. The CDR3 extends over 18 amino acids. Germline V gives CDR1 SEHNR, CDR2 FQNEAQ (reference sequence). This CDR3 is CASSSNYGQDTLNSPLHF.

V gene TRBV5-1 combines with J gene TRBJ1-1; the TRBD1 assignment by TCRdb is unverifiable without DNA. This CDR3 contains 15 residues. Germline CDR1 and CDR2: SGHRS and YFSETQ. This chain's CDR3 is CASSFRTGGSTEAFF.

Its frequency marks this clonotype as medium-sized (0.01 to 0.1%). The V gene is TRBV4-1, the J gene TRBJ2-3; checking the TCRdb D call of TRBD2 is not possible without DNA. This CDR3 has 16 residues. CDR1 MGHRA and CDR2 YSYEKL come from the germline V gene. The chain's CDR3 is CASSQLIAGGIDTQYF.

This chain uses TRBV10-3 with TRBJ2-1; without DNA, the TCRdb call of TRBD2 cannot be checked. The CDR3 has 15 residues. Per germline, CDR1 ENHRY and CDR2 SYGVKD. Here the CDR3 reads CASWAPAGVQDEQFF.

Its frequency marks this clonotype as medium-sized. The rearrangement uses TRBV9 and TRBJ2-1. The CDR3 sequence is 12 residues long. Germline V gene data show CDR1 as SGDLS and CDR2 as YYNGEE. The CDR3 sequence: CASSVGDSEQFF. The full variable domain, in which reference TRBV9 and TRBJ2-1 provide the parts outside the CDR3, is DSGVTQTPKHLITATGQRVTLRCSPRSGDLSVYWYQQSLDQGLQFLIQYYNGEERAKGNILERFSAQQFPDLHSELNLSSLELGDSALYFCASSVGDSEQFFGPGTRLTVL.

The V gene is TRBV7-6, the J gene TRBJ2-7; the D call from TCRdb, TRBD1, cannot be confirmed without DNA. Germline V lookup: CDR1 SGHVS, CDR2 FNYEAQ. The CDR3 has 17 residues. CDR3 sequence: CASSFGTGPAGMDEQYF. The variable domain in full, completed from reference TRBV7-6 and TRBJ2-7, reads GAGVSQSPRYKVTKRGQDVALRCDPISGHVSLYWYRQALGQGPEFLTYFNYEAQQDKSGLPNDRFSAERPEGSISTLTIQRTEQRDSAMYRCASSFGTGPAGMDEQYFGPGTRLTVT.

This clonotype shows up as medium-sized (0.01 to 0.1%) by frequency. V is TRBV15 and J is TRBJ2-7; TCRdb picks TRBD2, but there is no DNA to check that call. Germline CDR1 is LNHNV and CDR2 is YYDKDF (reference sequence). The CDR3 is made up of 14 amino acids. The CDR3 is CATSLGLLNYEQYF.

According to its frequency, this clonotype is medium-sized. This chain links TRBV29-1 with TRBJ2-1. Germline values: CDR1 SQVTM, CDR2 ANQGSEA. The CDR3 length is 11 residues. The CDR3 region is CSVELRYEQFF.

This clonotype registers medium-sized by frequency. The J gene is TRBJ1-1, the V gene TRBV10-3. From germline, CDR1 is ENHRY and CDR2 SYGVKD. The CDR3 extends over 14 amino acids. The CDR3 reads CAISESGLGTEAFF.

Considering frequency, this clonotype is medium-sized. The V call is TRBV6-5, the J call TRBJ2-2; the TCRdb D gene call, TRBD2, has no DNA to confirm it. The CDR3 sequence is 12 residues long. In germline, CDR1 is MNHEY, CDR2 SVGAGI. The CDR3 loop reads CAVRPNTGELFF.

This clonotype is deemed medium-sized by its frequency. The chain combines TRBV7-2 with TRBJ1-2; as DNA is missing, the TRBD1 call by TCRdb cannot be tested. The CDR3 is 15 residues long. CDR1 and CDR2 (germline): SGHTA, FQGNSA. The CDR3 is CASSEQGALRYGYTF.